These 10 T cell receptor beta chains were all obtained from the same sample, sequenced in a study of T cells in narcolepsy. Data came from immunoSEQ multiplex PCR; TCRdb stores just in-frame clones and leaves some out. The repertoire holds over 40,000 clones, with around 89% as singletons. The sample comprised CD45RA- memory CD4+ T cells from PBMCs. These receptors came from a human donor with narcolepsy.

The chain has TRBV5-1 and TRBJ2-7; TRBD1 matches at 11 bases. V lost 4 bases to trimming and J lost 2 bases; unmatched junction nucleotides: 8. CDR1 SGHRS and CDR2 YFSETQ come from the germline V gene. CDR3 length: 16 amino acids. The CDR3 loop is CASSLTGTGGTYEQYF. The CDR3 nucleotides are TGCGCCAGCAGCCTTACCGGGACAGGGGGGACCTACGAGCAGTACTTC.

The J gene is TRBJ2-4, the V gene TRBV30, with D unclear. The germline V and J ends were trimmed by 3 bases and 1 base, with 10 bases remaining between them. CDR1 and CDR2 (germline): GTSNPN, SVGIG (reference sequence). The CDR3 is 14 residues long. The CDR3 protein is CAWSRVGAKNIQYF. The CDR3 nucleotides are TGTGCCTGGAGCCGTGTCGGCGCCAAAAACATTCAGTACTTC.

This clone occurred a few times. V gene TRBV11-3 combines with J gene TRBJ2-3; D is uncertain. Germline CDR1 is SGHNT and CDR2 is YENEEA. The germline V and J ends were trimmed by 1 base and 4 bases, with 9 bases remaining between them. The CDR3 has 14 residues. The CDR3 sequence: CASSLGEEPDTQYF. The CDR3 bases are TGTGCCAGCAGCTTAGGAGAGGAGCCAGATACGCAGTATTTT.

CDR3 bases: TGTGCCAGCAGCCCGTGGACGGAGTTGAACACTGAAGCTTTCTTT. Its translation: CASSPWTELNTEAFF. The chain combines TRBV21-1 with TRBJ1-1. TRBV21-1 constitutes a pseudogene. This CDR3 contains 15 residues.

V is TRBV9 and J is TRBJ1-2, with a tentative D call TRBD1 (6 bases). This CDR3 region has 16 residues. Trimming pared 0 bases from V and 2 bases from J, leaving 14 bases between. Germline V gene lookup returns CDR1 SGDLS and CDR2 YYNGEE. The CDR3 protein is CASSVVGGPLNYGYTF. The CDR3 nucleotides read TGTGCCAGCAGCGTAGTCGGGGGGCCGTTGAACTATGGCTACACCTTC.

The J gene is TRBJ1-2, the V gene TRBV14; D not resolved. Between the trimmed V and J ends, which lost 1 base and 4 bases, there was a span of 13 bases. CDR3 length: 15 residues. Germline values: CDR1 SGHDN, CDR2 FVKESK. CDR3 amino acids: CASSQAGRRLYGYTF. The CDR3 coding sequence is TGTGCCAGCAGCCAAGCCGGACGGAGACTCTATGGCTACACCTTC.

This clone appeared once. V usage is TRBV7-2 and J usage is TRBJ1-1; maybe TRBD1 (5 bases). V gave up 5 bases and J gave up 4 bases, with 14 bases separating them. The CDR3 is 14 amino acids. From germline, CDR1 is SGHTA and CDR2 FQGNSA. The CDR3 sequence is CASSNNRGGTEAFF. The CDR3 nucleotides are TGTGCCAGCAGCAACAACCGGGGGGGCACTGAAGCTTTCTTT.

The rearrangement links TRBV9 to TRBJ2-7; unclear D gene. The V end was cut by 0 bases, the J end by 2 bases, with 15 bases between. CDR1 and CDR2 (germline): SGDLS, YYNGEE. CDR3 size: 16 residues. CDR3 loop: CASSVDPGRPAYEQYF. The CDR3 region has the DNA TGTGCCAGCAGCGTAGACCCGGGTAGGCCGGCCTACGAGCAGTACTTC.

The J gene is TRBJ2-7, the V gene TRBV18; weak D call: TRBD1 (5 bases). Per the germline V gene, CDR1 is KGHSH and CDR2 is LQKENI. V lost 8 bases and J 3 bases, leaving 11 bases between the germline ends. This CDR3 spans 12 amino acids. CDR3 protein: CASQGGDYEQYF. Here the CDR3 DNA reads TGTGCCAGCCAGGGTGGTGACTACGAGCAGTACTTC.

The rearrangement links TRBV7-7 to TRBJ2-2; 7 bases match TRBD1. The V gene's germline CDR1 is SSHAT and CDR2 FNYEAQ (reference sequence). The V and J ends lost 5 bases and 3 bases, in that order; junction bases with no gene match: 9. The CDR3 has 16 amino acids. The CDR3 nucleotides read TGTGCCAGCAGCCGACTGACAGGGTCCGACACCGGGGAGCTGTTTTTT. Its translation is CASSRLTGSDTGELFF.